The 22 T cell receptor beta chains listed next were all sequenced from one sample in a study of molecular identifiers for immune sequencing clone quantification. TCRdb re-called the PCR reads through MiXCR, storing one row per CDR3 protein. The repertoire has over 550,000 distinct CDR3 sequences, roughly 27% of them found once; the top ten carry about 0.78%. Material for sequencing was naive CD8+ T cells from blood, with Jurkat cell RNA spiked in. Sample subset: FACS-sorted CD8+CD4-CCR7+CD45RA+ naive T cells. The source is a human donor in good health. Some libraries in this study had Jurkat cell RNA spiked in.

V and J are TRBV28 and TRBJ2-1; D not certain. The CDR3 has 16 residues. Trimming took 5 bases from V and 8 from J, leaving 22 bases between them. Germline CDR1 is MDHEN and CDR2 is SYDVKM. As DNA, the CDR3 is TGTGCCAGCAGTCCCCATCCGGGTTCTGTTTACGATGAGCAGTTCTTC. The encoded protein is CASSPHPGSVYDEQFF.

This clonotype was seen repeatedly, ten times or more. The V gene is TRBV19, the J gene TRBJ2-7; D might be TRBD1 (5 bases). This CDR3 region has 14 residues. V gave up 3 bases and J gave up 2 bases, with 11 bases separating them. The germline V gene encodes CDR1 LNHDA and CDR2 SQIVND (reference sequence). CDR3 bases: TGTGCCAGTAGTATGAGGACAAAGACCTACGAGCAGTACTTC. Amino acids: CASSMRTKTYEQYF.

Only a few counts were recorded for this clonotype. The chain joins TRBV7-9 to TRBJ2-1, with 11 positions matching TRBD2. V was clipped by 4 bases and J by 9 bases; unmatched bases: 11. Germline V gene data show CDR1 as SEHNR and CDR2 as FQNEAQ (reference sequence). The CDR3 has 16 amino acids. CDR3 residues: CASSSIAGGPSGEQFF. DNA for the CDR3: TGTGCCAGCAGCTCAATAGCGGGAGGGCCCTCGGGTGAGCAGTTCTTC. Full variable domain (missing parts from reference TRBV7-9 and TRBJ2-1): DTGVSQNPRHKITKRGQNVTFRCDPISEHNRLYWYRQTLGQGPEFLTYFQNEAQLEKSRLLSDRFSAERPKGSFSTLEIQRTEQGDSAMYLCASSSIAGGPSGEQFFGPGTRLTVL.

This rearrangement joins TRBV24-1 to TRBJ2-1; TRBD2 matches at 8 bases. Germline values: CDR1 KGHDR, CDR2 SFDVKD. With 7 bases clipped from V and 8 bases from J, the junction kept 6 bases outside the gene matches. This CDR3 comprises 13 residues. CDR3: CATRAGELHEQFF. The DNA of the CDR3 is TGTGCCACCAGAGCGGGAGAGCTACATGAGCAGTTCTTC.

This clonotype showed up many times. V and J are TRBV19 and TRBJ1-5, with a possible D match to TRBD1 (6 bases). V was trimmed by 5 bases and J by 0 bases, leaving 14 bases between them. In germline, CDR1 is LNHDA, CDR2 SQIVND (reference sequence). The CDR3 has 16 amino acids. The CDR3 coding sequence is TGTGCCAGTAGTGGGGCTGGACAGTTTAGCAATCAGCCCCAGCATTTT. Protein: CASSGAGQFSNQPQHF. Filled out from reference TRBV19 and TRBJ1-5, the complete variable domain reads DGGITQSPKYLFRKEGQNVTLSCEQNLNHDAMYWYRQDPGQGLRLIYYSQIVNDFQKGDIAEGYSVSREKKESFPLTVTSAQKNPTAFYLCASSGAGQFSNQPQHFGDGTRLSIL.

This clonotype was seen repeatedly, ten times or more. This chain joins TRBV30 and TRBJ2-7; a weak D match, TRBD1 (6 bases). The CDR3 covers 15 residues. From germline, CDR1 is GTSNPN and CDR2 SVGIG (reference sequence). V lost 5 bases, J lost 0 bases, and 17 bases lay in between. The CDR3, as DNA: TGTGCCTGGGACCACGGGGTCAGGGGCTCCTACGAGCAGTACTTC. It translates to CAWDHGVRGSYEQYF.

On this clonotype: The missing conserved phenylalanine or tryptophan at the end of this CDR3 makes a read error likely. The rearrangement links TRBV19 to TRBJ1-5, with TRBD1 matching over 8 bases. V lost 7 bases to trimming and J lost 2 bases; unmatched junction nucleotides: 7. Germline lookup yields CDR1 LNHDA and CDR2 SQIVND (reference sequence). This CDR3 is built from 15 residues. Written as DNA, the CDR3 is TGTGCCAGTATGGACAGGGCGGTGGGCAATCAGCCCCAGCATTAT. Protein: CASMDRAVGNQPQHY.

In the case of this clonotype: This may come from a read error, since a much larger clone is one base off. No conserved phenylalanine or tryptophan is present at the end of the CDR3, so a read error is the likely explanation. The V and J genes are TRBV5-6 and TRBJ2-1; weak D call: TRBD1 (5 bases). Germline loops: CDR1 SGHDT, CDR2 YYEEEE. Trimming shortened V by 0 bases and J by 4 bases, and 20 bases separated the two germline ends. The CDR3 spans 18 residues. The CDR3 loop reads CASSLVAGHREFYNEQFS. In DNA, the CDR3 is TGTGCCAGCAGCTTGGTGGCAGGGCATCGTGAATTTTACAATGAGCAGTTCTCC.

V is TRBV12-3 or TRBV12-4 and J is TRBJ1-2, with TRBD1 as a possible D gene (5 bases). Trimming removed 6 bases from V and 4 bases from J, with 15 bases in between. This CDR3 is 14 amino acids long. CDR3 loop: CASRYQGGFYGYTF. In DNA form, the CDR3 reads TGTGCCAGCAGATACCAGGGAGGGTTCTATGGCTACACCTTC.

At least ten counts were recorded for this clonotype. The J gene is TRBJ2-3, the V gene TRBV12-3 or TRBV12-4, with 13 bases matching TRBD2. With V trimmed by 4 bases and J by 4 bases, 14 bases remained unmatched. The CDR3 consists of 19 residues. CDR3 region: CASSSTTWTSGRRPDTQYF. The CDR3 nucleotides are TGTGCCAGCAGTTCGACCACCTGGACTAGCGGGAGAAGGCCAGATACGCAGTATTTT.

This clonotype came up many times. The V and J genes are TRBV6-2 or TRBV6-3 and TRBJ1-1; D gene uncertain. The ends were cut back, 0 bases at V and 6 bases at J, with 17 bases in the middle. Per germline, CDR1 MNHEY and CDR2 SVGEGT. CDR3 length: 16 residues. The DNA for the CDR3 is TGTGCCAGCAGTTACTCGAGTCAGGCGGGGTCTGCTGAAGCTTTCTTT. Protein sequence: CASSYSSQAGSAEAFF.

This clonotype has just a few counts. The chain carries TRBV7-6 and TRBJ2-2; 10 bases match TRBD2. V gave up 5 bases and J gave up 4 bases; unmatched junction bases: 16. Germline CDR1 is SGHVS and CDR2 is FNYEAQ. This CDR3 has 19 residues. The DNA for the CDR3 is TGTGCCAGCAGCCTTTCCAGGACTAGCGGTGCAGGCAGCACCGGGGAGCTGTTTTTT. Protein sequence: CASSLSRTSGAGSTGELFF. The complete variable domain, with remaining parts taken from reference TRBV7-6 and TRBJ2-2, reads GAGVSQSPRYKVTKRGQDVALRCDPISGHVSLYWYRQALGQGPEFLTYFNYEAQQDKSGLPNDRFSAERPEGSISTLTIQRTEQRDSAMYRCASSLSRTSGAGSTGELFFGEGSRLTVL.

The genes are TRBV28 and TRBJ2-7; 7 nucleotides match TRBD2. This CDR3 has 15 amino acids. CDR1 is MDHEN, CDR2 SYDVKM, per germline. The V gene end was trimmed by 6 bases and the J gene end by 6 bases; junction bases not matched to a gene: 14. As DNA, the CDR3 is TGTGCCAGCAGCCTAGGGGCGGGAGAGGGGCGCGAGCAGTACTTC. This gives the protein CASSLGAGEGREQYF. Combining the CDR3 with reference TRBV28 and TRBJ2-7 gives the whole variable domain DVKVTQSSRYLVKRTGEKVFLECVQDMDHENMFWYRQDPGLGLRLIYFSYDVKMKEKGDIPEGYSVSREKKERFSLILESASTNQTSMYLCASSLGAGEGREQYFGPGTRLTVT.

About this clonotype itself: A read error may produce the germline difference seen at one junction end. The genes are TRBV27 and TRBJ1-1, with TRBD1 as a possible D gene (5 bases). Germline values: CDR1 MNHEY, CDR2 SMNVEV (reference sequence). The CDR3 has 13 residues. Here the CDR3 reads CASSLQGYTEALF. The CDR3 DNA reads as TGTGCCAGCAGTTTACAGGGCTACACTGAAGCTCTCTTT.

This clonotype came up once. The chain uses TRBV2 and TRBJ2-5; TRBD1 matches at 9 bases. V dropped 11 bases and J dropped 4; count of bases not matched to a gene: 11. This CDR3 comprises 14 residues. The germline V gene encodes CDR1 SNHLY and CDR2 FYNNEI. The CDR3 region is CAGHSGQGGETQYF. The CDR3 DNA is TGTGCCGGGCACTCGGGACAGGGAGGAGAGACCCAGTACTTC. The whole variable domain, remainder taken from reference TRBV2 and TRBJ2-5, is EPEVTQTPSHQVTQMGQEVILRCVPISNHLYFYWYRQILGQKVEFLVSFYNNEISEKSEIFDDQFSVERPDGSNFTLKIRSTKLEDSAMYFCAGHSGQGGETQYFGPGTRLLVL.

The J gene is TRBJ1-1, the V gene TRBV6-1; weak D call: TRBD1 (6 bases). There are 16 residues in the CDR3. Germline-derived CDR1 and CDR2 are MNHNS and SASEGT. V lost 4 bases and J 0 bases, leaving 15 bases between the germline ends. The CDR3 spells CASSVGLQGLNTEAFF. CDR3 nucleotides: TGTGCCAGCAGTGTGGGCCTACAGGGCCTGAACACTGAAGCTTTCTTT.

This clonotype came up many times. This chain uses TRBV13 with TRBJ2-5; TRBD2 agrees at 12 bases. Trimming at V came to 0 bases and at J to 7 bases, leaving 9 bases not matched to a gene. This CDR3 spans 17 amino acids. Germline CDR1 is PRHDT and CDR2 is FYEKMQ (reference sequence). CDR3 loop: CASSLGSSSGGAWTQYF. In DNA, the CDR3 is TGTGCCAGCAGCTTAGGGTCGTCTAGCGGGGGGGCATGGACCCAGTACTTC.

Details on this clonotype: With a much larger clone just one base away, this may be a read error. It is likely a read error, because the conserved phenylalanine at the end of the CDR3 is missing. The J gene is TRBJ1-2, the V gene TRBV4-3; D possibly corresponds to TRBD1 (5 bases). Trimming cost V 1 base and J 4 bases, with 19 bases left between them. The CDR3 has 17 amino acids. Germline V gene lookup returns CDR1 LGHNA and CDR2 YSLEER. The CDR3 sequence: CASSQAWGETNLYGYTS. For the CDR3, the DNA is TGCGCCAGCAGCCAAGCCTGGGGCGAGACAAACCTCTATGGCTACACCTCC.

This clonotype was detected many times. The chain uses TRBV13 and TRBJ2-7; D is perhaps TRBD1 (6 bases). V gave up 4 bases and J gave up 6 bases, with 16 bases separating them. The CDR3 is made up of 14 amino acids. Germline V CDR1 and CDR2: PRHDT, FYEKMQ (reference sequence). CDR3 nucleotide sequence: TGTGCCAGCAGCTCCACCTCACAGGGTCGCGAGCAGTACTTC. Its translation: CASSSTSQGREQYF.

The J gene is TRBJ1-2, the V gene TRBV5-6; 8 positions agree with TRBD1. The germline V gene has CDR1 SGHDT and CDR2 YYEEEE. V dropped 4 bases and J dropped 6; count of bases not matched to a gene: 17. The CDR3 loop spans 17 amino acids. The CDR3 coding sequence is TGTGCCAGCAGCATTGAGCGGACAGGGCAAATCAGAAATGGCTACACCTTC. Its translation: CASSIERTGQIRNGYTF.

The chain uses TRBV30 and TRBJ2-1; maybe TRBD1 (6 bases). V was clipped by 4 bases and J by 7 bases, with 20 bases between them. CDR3 size: 15 residues. Germline-derived CDR1 and CDR2 are GTSNPN and SVGIG (reference sequence). Written as DNA, the CDR3 is TGTGCCTGGACCCCCCAGGGGCGTCTGGGGAATGAGCAGTTCTTC. This gives the protein CAWTPQGRLGNEQFF.

This clonotype was picked up many times. This chain uses TRBV5-1 with TRBJ2-5, with no clear D. This CDR3 is built from 13 residues. Germline CDR1 and CDR2: SGHRS and YFSETQ. Between the trimmed V and J ends, which lost 4 bases and 4 bases, there was a span of 11 bases. This CDR3 reads CASSIDRGETQYF. In nucleotides, the CDR3 is TGCGCCAGCAGCATCGACCGTGGAGAGACCCAGTACTTC.